This T cell receptor (beta chain) was sequenced during a study of shared clonotypes between healthy human individuals. From germline, CDR1 is SGHNT and CDR2 YYREEE (reference sequence). The CDR3 loop spans 13 amino acids. Trimming pared 0 bases from V and 6 bases from J, leaving 9 bases between. Produced via immunoSEQ multiplex PCR; TCRdb's table is partial and in-frame only. The table records some 2,000,000 clones, under 97% of them present only once. The receptor's source is a young man in good health. The chain joins TRBV5-4 to TRBJ1-1; no clear D gene. The sample was naive CD4+ T cells sorted from blood. Subset described: CD45RA+ positively selected. The CDR3, as DNA: TGTGCCAGCAGCTTGGATTGGTCCCCTGAAGCTTTCTTT. It encodes CASSLDWSPEAFF. Using reference TRBV5-4 and TRBJ1-1 for the parts outside the CDR3, the full variable domain is ETGVTQSPTHLIKTRGQQVTLRCSSQSGHNTVSWYQQALGQGPQFIFQYYREEENGRGNFPPRFSGLQFPNYSSELNVNALELDDSALYLCASSLDWSPEAFFGQGTRLTVV.